This entry describes one TCR beta chain. Its antigen is not identified. The CDR3 has 13 residues. Germline lookup yields CDR1 MNHNS and CDR2 SASEGT. V shed 3 bases, J shed 7 bases, and the junction held 4 bases outside the gene matches. This specimen belongs to a study of cytomegalovirus exposure and HLA in healthy donors. Study-level results: TCR beta V- and J-gene trimming was later associated with a missense DCLRE1C variant. With further analysis later on, most CMV-associated TCR beta chains appeared HLA-restricted. Roughly 170 TCR beta chains were listed as cytomegalovirus-associated.

The PCR employed 60 Vbeta primers together with 13 Jbeta primers. This table comes from immunoSEQ multiplex PCR, and its TCRdb copy is limited to in-frame clones, with some not included. Of about 220,000 clones listed, about 77% are singletons. This sequence joins TRBV6-1 and TRBJ1-2; TRBD1 matches 8 bases. The sample consisted of PBMCs. The receptor comes from a woman under 40 in good health and CMV-seronegative. For the CDR3, the DNA is TGTGCCAGCAGTGACAGGGGGCCGGGTGGCTACACCTTC. Amino acid sequence: CASSDRGPGGYTF.